This entry lists 23 T cell receptor beta chains sequenced from one sample in a study of blood T cells in healthy people across ages. PCR was performed a second time for roughly 7 to 11 cycles using a sample-barcoded 5' primer and a J-beta primer mix. TCRdb analysed the 5' RACE reads with MiXCR anew, one entry per CDR3 protein. The sample includes approximately 780,000 distinct CDR3 sequences, around 24% seen only once; the top ten take around 2.9%. These data also featured in a second study, about T cells of mothers and their children.

The material sequenced was blood. The receptor set was obtained from a boy aged 10-17 years in good health.

The gene calls are TRBV6-5 and TRBJ2-2; D is tentatively TRBD1 or TRBD2 (5 bases each). CDR1 is MNHEY, CDR2 SVGAGI, per germline. V dropped 2 bases and J dropped 4 bases, with 8 bases sitting between them. The CDR3 totals 14 residues. Here the CDR3 DNA reads TGTGCCAGCAGTTACGGGGGAACCACCGGGGAGCTGTTTTTT. Amino acids: CASSYGGTTGELFF.

This chain uses TRBV7-3 with TRBJ2-1; 7 bases fit TRBD2. The germline gives CDR1 SGHTA, CDR2 FQGTGA. CDR3 length equals 17 residues. Trimming cost V 5 bases and J 0 bases; bases outside gene matches: 10. In nucleotides, the CDR3 is TGTGCCAGCAGCGATCAGCGGGGCCCATACTCCTACAATGAGCAGTTCTTC. It encodes CASSDQRGPYSYNEQFF.

The chain carries TRBV7-9 and TRBJ2-4, with D hard to call. This CDR3 is built from 14 residues. Trimming removed 6 bases from V and 1 base from J, with 10 bases in between. Germline values: CDR1 SEHNR, CDR2 FQNEAQ (reference sequence). The CDR3 bases are TGTGCCAGCAGGGGGTTGCAGGCCAAAAACATTCAGTACTTC. Translating gives CASRGLQAKNIQYF.

This rearrangement joins TRBV6-2 or TRBV6-3 to TRBJ1-4; D is possibly TRBD1 (6 bases). The CDR3 contains 15 residues. Per germline, CDR1 MNHEY and CDR2 SVGEGT. V was shortened by 5 bases and J by 5 bases, with 15 bases between the two germline ends. The CDR3 protein is CASSRPTGLNEKLFF. In DNA, the CDR3 is TGTGCCAGCAGTCGACCAACAGGGCTGAATGAAAAACTGTTTTTT.

The rearrangement links TRBV9 to TRBJ2-1, with TRBD2 matching over 11 bases. The ends lost 4 bases at V and 10 bases at J; junction bases unmatched: 10. The CDR3 loop spans 15 amino acids. Looked up from germline, CDR1 is SGDLS and CDR2 is YYNGEE. The CDR3 loop reads CASSMNSGGDIEQFF. CDR3 DNA sequence: TGTGCCAGCAGCATGAATAGCGGGGGGGATATCGAGCAGTTCTTC.

The sample holds a few counts of this clonotype. V is TRBV15 and J is TRBJ2-5; D may be TRBD2 (5 bases). Germline loops: CDR1 LNHNV, CDR2 YYDKDF (reference sequence). The CDR3 contains 14 residues. V was shortened by 2 bases and J by 5 bases, with 12 bases between the two germline ends. Written as DNA, the CDR3 is TGTGCCACCAGCAGACCCGGACTCCTGGAGACCCAGTACTTC. Translation gives CATSRPGLLETQYF. Supplemented by reference TRBV15 and TRBJ2-5, the full variable domain reads DAMVIQNPRYQVTQFGKPVTLSCSQTLNHNVMYWYQQKSSQAPKLLFHYYDKDFNNEADTPDNFQSRRPNTSFCFLDIRSPGLGDTAMYLCATSRPGLLETQYFGPGTRLLVL.

This clonotype has more than one count but fewer than ten. The rearrangement uses TRBV29-1 and TRBJ2-7, with 9 bases lining up with TRBD1. J lost 6 bases, V lost 8 bases, and 8 bases had no gene match. The CDR3 length is 12 residues. Germline V CDR1 and CDR2: SQVTM, ANQGSEA. The CDR3 DNA follows: TGCAGCCCGAGGACAGGGGACGGCGAGCAGTACTTC. The encoded protein is CSPRTGDGEQYF.

This clonotype has a handful of counts. CDR3 nucleotide sequence: TGTGCCAGCTCACCGGTATTGGGACAGAGCTCTGGAAACACCATATATTTT. This encodes CASSPVLGQSSGNTIYF. The chain employs TRBV18 and TRBJ1-3; 7 bases align to TRBD1. The V gene's germline CDR1 is KGHSH and CDR2 LQKENI. V shed 3 bases and J 0 bases; nucleotides not matched to a gene: 8. This CDR3 is 17 amino acids long.

The V gene is TRBV2, the J gene TRBJ2-5; 8 bases map to TRBD2. This CDR3 is built from 15 residues. Germline V gene sequence: CDR1 SNHLY, CDR2 FYNNEI. The ends lost 3 bases at V and 5 bases at J; junction bases unmatched: 8. CDR3 amino acids: CASSETSAVGETQYF. In DNA, the CDR3 is TGTGCCAGCAGTGAGACTAGCGCTGTGGGGGAGACCCAGTACTTC.

The chain combines TRBV27 with TRBJ1-1; the D is unclear. The germline V and J ends were trimmed by 6 bases and 3 bases, with 11 bases remaining between them. Germline V gene lookup returns CDR1 MNHEY and CDR2 SMNVEV (reference sequence). The CDR3 loop spans 13 amino acids. The CDR3 region is CASSSGPYTEAFF. The DNA for the CDR3 is TGTGCCAGCAGCTCTGGGCCGTACACTGAAGCTTTCTTT.

The J gene is TRBJ2-1, the V gene TRBV6-1; TRBD2 aligns across 7 bases. Germline V gene lookup returns CDR1 MNHNS and CDR2 SASEGT. J was trimmed by 2 bases and V by 5 bases; bases with no gene match: 6. This CDR3 has 15 residues. This CDR3 is CASSTRRGTYNEQFF. As DNA, the CDR3 is TGTGCCAGCAGTACGAGGCGGGGGACCTACAATGAGCAGTTCTTC.

This sequence joins TRBV6-5 and TRBJ1-4; no clear D gene. V was shortened by 2 bases and J by 5 bases, with 9 bases between the two germline ends. The CDR3 is 14 amino acids. CDR1 and CDR2 (germline): MNHEY, SVGAGI. CDR3: CASSYRPENEKLFF. Here the CDR3 DNA reads TGTGCCAGCAGTTACCGGCCAGAGAATGAAAAACTGTTTTTT.

This rearrangement joins TRBV7-2 to TRBJ1-2, with D possibly matching TRBD1 (6 bases). Germline-derived CDR1 and CDR2 are SGHTA and FQGNSA. V lost 1 base and J 1 base, leaving 16 bases between the germline ends. The CDR3 runs 17 residues. The CDR3 is CASSLGGSGAVNYGYTF. The CDR3 nucleotides read TGTGCCAGCAGCTTAGGGGGTTCGGGGGCGGTTAACTATGGCTACACCTTC.

The CDR3 DNA follows: TGCAGTGCTAGCCCACCGGGAATTACGCAGTATTTT. Its translation is CSASPPGITQYF. The chain combines TRBV20-1 with TRBJ2-3, with a possible D match to TRBD2 (5 bases). V was trimmed by 3 bases and J by 8 bases, leaving 12 bases between them. Germline V gene sequence: CDR1 DFQATT, CDR2 SNEGSKA (reference sequence). The CDR3 totals 12 residues.

The gene calls are TRBV7-9 and TRBJ2-5, with 10 bases matching TRBD2. Germline trimming cut 4 bases from V and 3 bases from J; bases unmatched to any gene: 11. The V gene's germline CDR1 is SEHNR and CDR2 FQNEAQ (reference sequence). The CDR3 totals 17 residues. The chain's CDR3 is CASSSAGGSGGKETQYF. The CDR3 DNA reads TGTGCCAGCAGCTCAGCGGGAGGTAGCGGGGGGAAAGAGACCCAGTACTTC.

This clonotype was counted between two and nine times. The rearrangement joins TRBV7-6 to TRBJ2-1, with a weak D call TRBD1 (5 bases). The V end was cut by 1 base, the J end by 2 bases, with 12 bases between. Germline lookup yields CDR1 SGHVS and CDR2 FNYEAQ. The CDR3 loop spans 16 amino acids. The CDR3 sequence is CASSLEPGKPYNEQFF. Here the CDR3 DNA reads TGTGCCAGCAGCTTAGAGCCAGGGAAACCCTACAATGAGCAGTTCTTC.

As for this clonotype: One junction end does not reproduce the germline sequence, and a read error may be involved. V usage is TRBV12-3 or TRBV12-4 and J usage is TRBJ2-5; D unresolved. Matching the DNA end better, TRBJ2-1 makes the J call doubtful. The CDR3 runs 14 residues. The CDR3 region is CASSFTDTYNEQFF. CDR3 DNA: TGTGCCAGCAGTTTTACGGATACCTATAATGAGCAGTTCTTC.

In its sample, this clonotype was seen a few times. The V call is TRBV20-1, the J call TRBJ2-5, with a weak D call TRBD2 (6 bases). This CDR3 has 18 amino acids. Germline CDR1 and CDR2: DFQATT and SNEGSKA (reference sequence). The V end lost 0 bases, the J end lost 2 bases, and 22 bases lay between the germline ends. The CDR3 nucleotides read TGCAGTGCTAGAGACCTAACCGGGGAGGAGGGTTGGCAAGAGACCCAGTACTTC. It encodes CSARDLTGEEGWQETQYF.

This rearrangement joins TRBV20-1 to TRBJ1-1; D gene ambiguous. V was shortened by 6 bases and J by 1 base, with 12 bases between the two germline ends. Germline values: CDR1 DFQATT, CDR2 SNEGSKA (reference sequence). The CDR3 consists of 13 residues. This CDR3 is CSATIQANTEAFF. CDR3 DNA sequence: TGCAGTGCCACAATACAAGCGAACACTGAAGCTTTCTTT.

The rearrangement links TRBV5-1 to TRBJ1-4, with D unresolved. The CDR3 length is 17 residues. Germline values: CDR1 SGHRS, CDR2 YFSETQ. V lost 4 bases, J lost 0 bases, and 16 bases lay in between. The CDR3 coding sequence is TGCGCCAGCAGCGAGAGTCTAAGAACTGCAACTAATGAAAAACTGTTTTTT. This sequence encodes CASSESLRTATNEKLFF. Filled out from reference TRBV5-1 and TRBJ1-4, the complete variable domain reads KAGVTQTPRYLIKTRGQQVTLSCSPISGHRSVSWYQQTPGQGLQFLFEYFSETQRNKGNFPGRFSGRQFSNSRSEMNVSTLELGDSALYLCASSESLRTATNEKLFFGSGTQLSVL.

This clonotype was counted a few times. The J gene is TRBJ2-2, the V gene TRBV2; 8 nucleotides agree with TRBD2. J gave up 4 bases and V 1 base, and 5 bases lay outside the gene matches. The CDR3 totals 16 residues. CDR1 SNHLY and CDR2 FYNNEI come from the germline V gene. The CDR3 loop reads CASSEERGRVTGELFF. DNA for the CDR3: TGTGCCAGCAGTGAAGAGCGGGGGCGGGTCACCGGGGAGCTGTTTTTT.

J is TRBJ1-2 and V is TRBV20-1; a weak D match, TRBD1 (6 bases). This CDR3 has 12 residues. Per germline, CDR1 DFQATT and CDR2 SNEGSKA (reference sequence). Trimming took 5 bases from V and 8 from J, leaving 15 bases between them. The CDR3, as DNA: TGCAGTGCTCTCGACAGGTCGCAGGGCTACACCTTC. As protein: CSALDRSQGYTF.

There are a few counts of this clonotype. This chain connects TRBV4-1 to TRBJ2-7; possibly TRBD2 for D (7 bases). CDR3 length: 16 residues. The V end was cut by 2 bases, the J end by 3 bases, with 17 bases between. In germline, CDR1 is MGHRA, CDR2 YSYEKL. CDR3 protein: CASSQPSRGANYEQYF. CDR3 coding DNA: TGCGCCAGCAGCCAACCTAGTCGGGGGGCCAACTACGAGCAGTACTTC.